These 25 T cell receptor beta chains share one sample of origin, sequenced in a study of shared clonotypes between healthy human individuals. The protocol was immunoSEQ multiplex PCR, while the TCRdb copy is restricted to in-frame clones and leaves out a portion. Of 2 million to 3 million clones listed, 80% to 95% are singletons. The sample taken for sequencing was naive CD4+ T cells from PBMCs. Subset indicated: CD45RA+ positively selected. All receptors come from a man younger than 30 in good health. Some clones in this sample may be carry-over from other donors' samples.

Details on this clone: In the same sample, other DNA sequences code for this CDR3. The CDR3 bases are TGTGCCAGCAGCTTACAGGGGGATCAGCCCCAGCATTTT. Protein: CASSLQGDQPQHF. The V gene is TRBV7-9, the J gene TRBJ1-5; 7 bases agree with TRBD1. The CDR3 totals 13 residues. The junction had 0 bases not matched to a gene; V was cut back by 2 bases and J by 5 bases. Germline V gene lookup returns CDR1 SEHNR and CDR2 FQNEAQ (reference sequence).

The chain is built from TRBV5-1 and TRBJ2-7; possibly TRBD2 for D (5 bases). Trimming pared 3 bases from V and 3 bases from J, leaving 19 bases between. CDR1 and CDR2 (germline): SGHRS, YFSETQ. This CDR3 is built from 16 residues. The CDR3: CASSWTRSGGLYEQYF. CDR3 coding DNA: TGCGCCAGCAGCTGGACCCGGAGTGGAGGCCTCTACGAGCAGTACTTC.

In this sample, this clone turned up once. The CDR3 loop reads CASSEVGEETQYF. CDR3 bases: TGTGCCAGCAGTGAAGTCGGAGAAGAGACCCAGTACTTC. V usage is TRBV2 and J usage is TRBJ2-5; D gene uncertain. Trimming took 1 base from V and 3 from J, leaving 6 bases between them. Germline loops: CDR1 SNHLY, CDR2 FYNNEI. This CDR3 has 13 amino acids. Filled out from reference TRBV2 and TRBJ2-5, the complete variable domain reads EPEVTQTPSHQVTQMGQEVILRCVPISNHLYFYWYRQILGQKVEFLVSFYNNEISEKSEIFDDQFSVERPDGSNFTLKIRSTKLEDSAMYFCASSEVGEETQYFGPGTRLLVL.

The chain is built from TRBV6-1 and TRBJ1-2, with D unresolved. There are 13 residues in the CDR3. Germline V lookup: CDR1 MNHNS, CDR2 SASEGT. The ends were cut back, 7 bases at V and 4 bases at J, with 13 bases in the middle. The CDR3 is CASTKNRSYGYTF. The CDR3 DNA sequence: TGTGCCAGCACCAAGAACAGAAGCTATGGCTACACCTTC.

The V call is TRBV5-1, the J call TRBJ2-5; tentatively, D is TRBD2 (6 bases). Trimming took off 2 bases at V and 2 bases at J, with 16 bases between the two ends. This CDR3 has 16 amino acids. Germline-derived CDR1 and CDR2 are SGHRS and YFSETQ. The CDR3, as DNA: TGCGCCAGCAGCTTTGTTGGGGGGTCGGGGCAAGAGACCCAGTACTTC. Amino acid sequence: CASSFVGGSGQETQYF.

The genes are TRBV5-1 and TRBJ2-3; D is unclear. Trimming took 3 bases from V and 2 from J, leaving 16 bases between them. The CDR3 runs 16 residues. The germline V gene encodes CDR1 SGHRS and CDR2 YFSETQ. CDR3 nucleotides: TGCGCCAGCAGCTGGGAAATGAGATCGTACACAGATACGCAGTATTTT. Its translation: CASSWEMRSYTDTQYF.

The DNA for the CDR3 is TGTGCCAGCAGCCCCGATAGCGGGAGTGTGACCGGGGAGCTGTTTTTT. It is translated as CASSPDSGSVTGELFF. The gene calls are TRBV5-4 and TRBJ2-2, with 9 positions matching TRBD2. The CDR3 spans 16 residues. The V segment lost 4 bases and the J segment 5 bases; nucleotides outside the gene matches: 9. Germline CDR1 and CDR2: SGHNT and YYREEE (reference sequence). Supplemented by reference TRBV5-4 and TRBJ2-2, the full variable domain reads ETGVTQSPTHLIKTRGQQVTLRCSSQSGHNTVSWYQQALGQGPQFIFQYYREEENGRGNFPPRFSGLQFPNYSSELNVNALELDDSALYLCASSPDSGSVTGELFFGEGSRLTVL.

The rearrangement joins TRBV9 to TRBJ2-1; D is possibly TRBD1 or TRBD2 (5 bases each). Germline-derived CDR1 and CDR2 are SGDLS and YYNGEE. Trimming stripped 0 bases from V and 2 bases from J, with 18 bases between. The CDR3 is 18 residues long. The CDR3 DNA reads TGTGCCAGCAGCGTAGAGGGGTCGGGGTTGGGACCCTACAATGAGCAGTTCTTC. The encoded protein is CASSVEGSGLGPYNEQFF.

The chain couples TRBV7-2 to TRBJ1-1, with no clear D. The CDR3 contains 13 residues. V shed 1 base and J shed 5 bases, with 8 bases lying between them. Germline V lookup: CDR1 SGHTA, CDR2 FQGNSA. The CDR3 DNA sequence: TGTGCCAGCAGCTTAGTTGAGTTGACTGAAGCTTTCTTT. Amino acid sequence: CASSLVELTEAFF.

The J gene is TRBJ2-3, the V gene TRBV5-1, with 12 bases that match TRBD2. Germline CDR1 and CDR2: SGHRS and YFSETQ. The CDR3 loop spans 18 amino acids. With 4 bases clipped from V and 5 bases from J, the junction kept 14 bases outside the gene matches. CDR3 residues: CASSPGEASGRALDTQYF. In DNA form, the CDR3 reads TGCGCCAGCAGCCCCGGGGAGGCTAGCGGGAGGGCCTTAGATACGCAGTATTTT.

The chain is built from TRBV28 and TRBJ2-1; 13 bases match TRBD2. Germline assignment: CDR1 MDHEN and CDR2 SYDVKM. V lost 4 bases, J lost 2 bases, and 5 bases stayed unmatched. The CDR3 loop spans 17 amino acids. CDR3 region: CASSSPGLAGPYNEQFF. CDR3 DNA sequence: TGTGCCAGCAGTTCTCCGGGACTAGCGGGACCCTACAATGAGCAGTTCTTC.

Note on this clone: Different DNA sequences within this sample yield the same CDR3. This sequence joins TRBV5-1 and TRBJ2-1; D is uncertain. Germline CDR1 is SGHRS and CDR2 is YFSETQ. The ends were cut back, 4 bases at V and 0 bases at J, with 8 bases in the middle. The CDR3 loop spans 14 amino acids. This CDR3 reads CASSGPSSYNEQFF. Here the CDR3 DNA reads TGCGCCAGCAGCGGACCCAGCTCCTACAATGAGCAGTTCTTC.

The rearrangement links TRBV21-1 to TRBJ2-7; the listed D gene, TRBD2, was not tested against the DNA. TRBV21-1 constitutes a pseudogene. This CDR3 contains 14 residues. The CDR3 spells CASSKCHSGPQQYF. For the CDR3, the DNA is TGTGCCAGCAGCAAATGCCATAGCGGGCCCCAGCAGTACTTC.

The chain combines TRBV11-2 with TRBJ1-1; no firm D call. Trimming stripped 7 bases from V and 4 bases from J, with 19 bases between. The CDR3 is made up of 15 amino acids. Germline CDR1 is SGHAT and CDR2 is FQNNGV. The CDR3 is CASTKKGGEGTEAFF. For the CDR3, the DNA is TGTGCCAGCACCAAAAAGGGCGGGGAGGGCACTGAAGCTTTCTTT.

V gene TRBV27 combines with J gene TRBJ2-1, with 11 bases that match TRBD2. Germline loops: CDR1 MNHEY, CDR2 SMNVEV (reference sequence). CDR3 length equals 16 residues. The junction had 6 bases not matched to a gene; V was cut back by 4 bases and J by 4 bases. The DNA of the CDR3 is TGTGCCAGCAGTTCGACAATAGCGGGAGGGTACAATGAGCAGTTCTTC. It yields the protein CASSSTIAGGYNEQFF.

The chain recombines TRBV10-3 with TRBJ2-5, with 9 bases identical to TRBD1. The CDR3 spans 15 residues. Trimming at V came to 2 bases and at J to 5 bases, leaving 6 bases not matched to a gene. Per the germline V gene, CDR1 is ENHRY and CDR2 is SYGVKD. CDR3 nucleotides: TGTGCCATCAGTGAGGGGGACAGGGTCGGGGAGACCCAGTACTTC. Translation gives CAISEGDRVGETQYF.

The gene calls are TRBV27 and TRBJ2-5; 10 bases match TRBD2. V lost 6 bases, J lost 5 bases, and 12 bases stayed unmatched. Germline loops: CDR1 MNHEY, CDR2 SMNVEV (reference sequence). The CDR3 consists of 16 residues. CDR3 bases: TGTGCCAGCAGAAAAGGACTAGCGGCGGGTGAGGAGACCCAGTACTTC. Its protein is CASRKGLAAGEETQYF.

This sequence joins TRBV11-2 and TRBJ1-4, with 7 bases identical to TRBD1. V shed 5 bases and J 3 bases; nucleotides not matched to a gene: 6. Germline CDR1 and CDR2: SGHAT and FQNNGV. The CDR3 is 15 residues long. CDR3 DNA: TGTGCCAGCAGCCCCCGACAGGGCTCTAATGAAAAACTGTTTTTT. It encodes CASSPRQGSNEKLFF.

V usage is TRBV5-4 and J usage is TRBJ1-1; 8 bases map to TRBD1. The CDR3 has 14 residues. The ends lost 5 bases at V and 5 bases at J; junction bases unmatched: 8. Germline CDR1 reads SGHNT; CDR2 reads YYREEE (reference sequence). The CDR3 protein is CASRPGQGATEAFF. In DNA, the CDR3 is TGTGCCAGCAGACCAGGACAGGGCGCGACTGAAGCTTTCTTT. Filled out from reference TRBV5-4 and TRBJ1-1, the complete variable domain reads ETGVTQSPTHLIKTRGQQVTLRCSSQSGHNTVSWYQQALGQGPQFIFQYYREEENGRGNFPPRFSGLQFPNYSSELNVNALELDDSALYLCASRPGQGATEAFFGQGTRLTVV.

The chain uses TRBV5-1 and TRBJ2-5; the D gene is possibly TRBD1 (5 bases). Looked up from germline, CDR1 is SGHRS and CDR2 is YFSETQ. V lost 0 bases, J lost 0 bases, and 12 bases lay in between. The CDR3 sequence is 16 residues long. The CDR3 reads CASSLATGWNQETQYF. CDR3 nucleotides: TGCGCCAGCAGCTTGGCCACAGGTTGGAACCAAGAGACCCAGTACTTC.

The chain links TRBV15 to TRBJ2-2; TRBD2 is a possible D gene (6 bases). CDR1 and CDR2 (germline): LNHNV, YYDKDF (reference sequence). V was clipped by 4 bases and J by 6 bases, with 12 bases between them. There are 14 residues in the CDR3. CDR3 loop: CATSTRGTAGELFF. The CDR3 DNA follows: TGTGCCACCAGCACCCGCGGGACGGCCGGGGAGCTGTTTTTT. The variable domain in full, completed from reference TRBV15 and TRBJ2-2, reads DAMVIQNPRYQVTQFGKPVTLSCSQTLNHNVMYWYQQKSSQAPKLLFHYYDKDFNNEADTPDNFQSRRPNTSFCFLDIRSPGLGDTAMYLCATSTRGTAGELFFGEGSRLTVL.

The chain links TRBV7-9 to TRBJ1-4; the D gene is possibly TRBD1 (6 bases). V was trimmed by 0 bases and J by 5 bases, leaving 13 bases between them. The CDR3 spans 16 residues. Germline loops: CDR1 SEHNR, CDR2 FQNEAQ (reference sequence). CDR3 sequence: CASSLAGQGQNEKLFF. CDR3 sequence (DNA): TGTGCCAGCAGCTTAGCGGGACAAGGACAAAATGAAAAACTGTTTTTT.

The chain recombines TRBV28 with TRBJ2-3, with 8 bases fitting TRBD2. From germline, CDR1 is MDHEN and CDR2 SYDVKM. V gave up 3 bases and J gave up 1 base; unmatched junction bases: 3. This CDR3 comprises 15 residues. CDR3 region: CASSFSGSRTDTQYF. CDR3 coding DNA: TGTGCCAGCAGTTTCAGCGGGAGCCGCACAGATACGCAGTATTTT.

The chain employs TRBV25-1 and TRBJ2-3; D is undetermined. Germline V gene data show CDR1 as MGHDK and CDR2 as SYGVNS. CDR3 length: 14 residues. V dropped 3 bases and J dropped 3 bases, with 10 bases sitting between them. CDR3 sequence: CASSDIGGTDTQYF. The CDR3, as DNA: TGTGCCAGCAGTGACATAGGTGGAACAGATACGCAGTATTTT.

This sequence joins TRBV29-1 and TRBJ2-2, with D perhaps TRBD2 (7 bases). CDR1 and CDR2 (germline): SQVTM, ANQGSEA. The CDR3 totals 13 residues. V lost 1 base and J 6 bases, leaving 9 bases between the germline ends. CDR3 loop: CSVEGGGAGELFF. The CDR3 nucleotides are TGCAGCGTTGAAGGGGGGGGCGCCGGGGAGCTGTTTTTT.